This passage covers 9 T cell receptor beta chains from one sample sequenced in a study of breast tumors, draining lymph nodes, adjacent tissues. The lymph nodes were axillary draining lymph nodes from breast cancer patients. One entry per CDR3 protein results from TCRdb running MiXCR on the multiplex PCR reads. The table includes approximately 130,000 distinct CDR3 sequences, less than 25% detected once. What was sequenced was axillary lymph node tissue. These receptors were obtained from a female donor with breast cancer. Some clones in this sample may be carry-over from other donors' samples.

At least ten counts were recorded for this clonotype. The V and J genes are TRBV30 and TRBJ2-7; 9 bases match TRBD1. The junction had 14 bases not matched to a gene; V was cut back by 2 bases and J by 3 bases. Germline CDR1 and CDR2: GTSNPN and SVGIG (reference sequence). The length of the CDR3 is 17 residues. The CDR3 nucleotides are TGTGCCTGGAGTAGGGGGACAGGGTTATCCATAAACTACGAGCAGTACTTC. Its translation: CAWSRGTGLSINYEQYF.

This clonotype showed up many times. The genes are TRBV5-1 and TRBJ1-2; TRBD1 matches at 8 bases. The CDR3 runs 15 residues. J gave up 4 bases and V 5 bases, and 10 bases lay outside the gene matches. Germline CDR1 reads SGHRS; CDR2 reads YFSETQ. CDR3 amino acids: CASSFTTGAFYGYTF. The CDR3 region has the DNA TGCGCCAGCAGTTTTACGACAGGGGCCTTCTATGGCTACACCTTC.

This clonotype was counted at least ten times. The junction does not match germline at one end; this may be a read error. This chain uses TRBV7-7 with TRBJ2-3; D gene unclear. The CDR3 consists of 18 residues. Per the germline V gene, CDR1 is SSHAT and CDR2 is FNYEAQ (reference sequence). CDR3 sequence reads: CASSLDITSPTSTDTQYF. The CDR3 coding sequence is TGTGCTAGCAGCTTAGACATTACGAGTCCGACTAGCACAGATACGCAGTATTTT.

This clonotype was found many times. The chain joins TRBV2 to TRBJ1-5; the D gene is possibly TRBD1 (5 bases). The CDR3 sequence is 13 residues long. The germline gives CDR1 SNHLY, CDR2 FYNNEI. The V and J ends lost 4 bases and 4 bases respectively, with 8 bases between them. The CDR3 coding sequence is TGTGCCAGCAGTGCGCAGGGAAATCAGCCCCAGCATTTT. It specifies CASSAQGNQPQHF. The full variable domain, in which reference TRBV2 and TRBJ1-5 provide the parts outside the CDR3, is EPEVTQTPSHQVTQMGQEVILRCVPISNHLYFYWYRQILGQKVEFLVSFYNNEISEKSEIFDDQFSVERPDGSNFTLKIRSTKLEDSAMYFCASSAQGNQPQHFGDGTRLSIL.

The gene calls are TRBV6-1 and TRBJ2-3; the D is unclear. This CDR3 comprises 13 residues. Germline CDR1 MNHNS, CDR2 SASEGT. Trimming cost V 6 bases and J 4 bases, with 11 bases left between them. The CDR3 loop is CASRPGGSDTQYF. The CDR3 region has the DNA TGTGCCAGCAGACCCGGTGGATCAGATACGCAGTATTTT.

This chain uses TRBV27 with TRBJ1-1; tentatively, D is TRBD1 (5 bases). Trimming shortened V by 4 bases and J by 3 bases, and 9 bases separated the two germline ends. In germline, CDR1 is MNHEY, CDR2 SMNVEV (reference sequence). The CDR3 spans 13 residues. As DNA, the CDR3 is TGTGCCAGCAGTTACGGCAGGGACACTGAAGCTTTCTTT. Amino acids: CASSYGRDTEAFF.

This clonotype was observed at least ten times. The V call is TRBV5-1, the J call TRBJ1-4; the D is unclear. In germline, CDR1 is SGHRS, CDR2 YFSETQ. Trimming removed 7 bases from V and 3 bases from J, with 13 bases in between. The CDR3 loop spans 14 amino acids. As DNA, the CDR3 is TGCGCCAGCGGGGTTCAGCCCCCTAATGAAAAACTGTTTTTT. Protein product: CASGVQPPNEKLFF.

This clonotype was picked up a small number of times. The chain carries TRBV6-1 and TRBJ1-5, with D hard to call. The germline V gene has CDR1 MNHNS and CDR2 SASEGT. The CDR3 totals 13 residues. V was trimmed by 2 bases and J by 9 bases, leaving 11 bases between them. The CDR3 nucleotides read TGTGCCAGCAGTGAATTGGGCGGCAGGCCCCAGCATTTT. Amino acids: CASSELGGRPQHF.

The chain links TRBV19 to TRBJ2-1, with D perhaps matching TRBD1 (6 bases). Germline V gene sequence: CDR1 LNHDA, CDR2 SQIVND (reference sequence). The CDR3 covers 15 residues. V was shortened by 11 bases and J by 4 bases, with 21 bases between the two germline ends. CDR3 in DNA: TGTGCCGGTACCCTCAAGGGGGTACAATACAATGAGCAGTTCTTC. Amino acids: CAGTLKGVQYNEQFF.